A single sample gave rise to the 8 T cell receptor beta chains below, sequenced in a study of blood T cell repertoires in COVID-19. Assay used: immunoSEQ multiplex PCR; TCRdb lists only in-frame clones, some missing. The repertoire holds about 80,000 clones, with 70% to 80% as singletons. The sequencing input was peripheral blood. The receptors here all came from a man between 70 and 80 years old with active or convalescent COVID-19.

The sample holds a few counts of this clone. Other nucleotide sequences from this sample produce the same CDR3. The J gene is TRBJ1-1, the V gene TRBV18, with 8 positions matching TRBD1. CDR3 size: 15 residues. Germline V gene data show CDR1 as KGHSH and CDR2 as LQKENI. V lost 2 bases to trimming and J lost 4 bases; unmatched junction nucleotides: 6. CDR3: CASSPTTGEGTEAFF. CDR3 nucleotides: TGTGCCAGCTCACCAACGACAGGGGAAGGCACTGAAGCTTTCTTT. The entire variable domain, with the rest obtained from reference TRBV18 and TRBJ1-1, is as follows: NAGVMQNPRHLVRRRGQEARLRCSPMKGHSHVYWYRQLPEEGLKFMVYLQKENIIDESGMPKERFSAEFPKEGPSILRIQQVVRGDSAAYFCASSPTTGEGTEAFFGQGTRLTVV.

This clone was counted a single time. The chain carries TRBV2 and TRBJ2-1; tentatively, D is TRBD2 (6 bases). This CDR3 contains 13 residues. Germline loops: CDR1 SNHLY, CDR2 FYNNEI. V was trimmed by 8 bases and J by 6 bases, leaving 14 bases between them. Here the CDR3 DNA reads TGTGCCAGCGGTGGGGACTTGGGCAATGAGCAGTTCTTC. The encoded protein is CASGGDLGNEQFF. Full variable domain (outside the CDR3, taken from reference TRBV2 and TRBJ2-1): EPEVTQTPSHQVTQMGQEVILRCVPISNHLYFYWYRQILGQKVEFLVSFYNNEISEKSEIFDDQFSVERPDGSNFTLKIRSTKLEDSAMYFCASGGDLGNEQFFGPGTRLTVL.

Only a few counts were recorded for this clone. This chain joins TRBV5-1 and TRBJ2-3, with TRBD2 matching over 14 bases. The CDR3 runs to 17 residues. Germline CDR1 reads SGHRS; CDR2 reads YFSETQ. The V and J ends lost 0 bases and 3 bases, in that order; junction bases with no gene match: 3. The CDR3 sequence: CASSLERLAGGTDTQYF. The CDR3 DNA reads as TGCGCCAGCAGCTTGGAAAGACTAGCGGGGGGGACAGATACGCAGTATTTT.

The rearrangement links TRBV2 to TRBJ2-1; D not certain. The CDR3 totals 11 residues. The germline V and J ends were trimmed by 7 bases and 12 bases, with 13 bases remaining between them. CDR1 is SNHLY and CDR2 is FYNNEI in the germline V gene. The CDR3 is CASTFASGQFF. The CDR3 nucleotides read TGTGCCAGCACCTTCGCTTCCGGGCAGTTCTTC.

V gene TRBV10-3 combines with J gene TRBJ2-3; the D is unclear. The CDR3 has 12 residues. The ends were cut back, 6 bases at V and 2 bases at J, with 6 bases in the middle. The germline V gene has CDR1 ENHRY and CDR2 SYGVKD. The CDR3 loop is CAISQATDTQYF. The CDR3 DNA is TGTGCCATCAGCCAAGCCACAGATACGCAGTATTTT.

The chain uses TRBV5-1 and TRBJ1-1; TRBD1 is a possible D gene (6 bases). The germline V gene has CDR1 SGHRS and CDR2 YFSETQ. This CDR3 has 15 amino acids. The V and J ends lost 1 base and 5 bases respectively, with 15 bases between them. As DNA, the CDR3 is TGCGCCAGCAGCTTGCGTCTCGGACAGCCAACTGAAGCTTTCTTT. Translating gives CASSLRLGQPTEAFF.

The chain is built from TRBV6-5 and TRBJ2-2, with D unclear. Germline CDR1 is MNHEY and CDR2 is SVGAGI. V was pared by 10 bases and J by 3 bases, with 15 bases between. The CDR3 is made up of 14 amino acids. This CDR3 is CATSAWLDTGELFF. CDR3 in DNA: TGTGCCACTTCCGCCTGGCTTGACACCGGGGAGCTGTTTTTT.

The J gene is TRBJ1-1, the V gene TRBV19; tentatively, D is TRBD1 (6 bases). Trimming took 5 bases from V and 11 from J, leaving 15 bases between them. The CDR3 contains 12 residues. Germline lookup yields CDR1 LNHDA and CDR2 SQIVND (reference sequence). The CDR3 DNA sequence: TGTGCCAGTAGTCCGATGGGGACAAGGGCTTTCTTT. Its translation is CASSPMGTRAFF.